This T cell receptor beta chain was sequenced in a study of blood T cells in healthy people across ages. V lost 7 bases and J lost 6, with 11 bases in between. The CDR3 has 12 amino acids. A second about 7 to 12 cycle PCR used barcoded and J-beta primers. MiXCR was run by TCRdb on the 5' RACE reads, yielding one entry per CDR3 protein. The sample lists around 1,600,000 distinct CDR3 sequences; about 42% were seen once. General study points: The fall in TCR beta diversity per million T cells was roughly linear with age. When one million T cells were used, diversity estimates were thought to be underestimates. Donors of long life had a larger count of naive CD4+ cells and greater diversity than aged donors.

As regards this clonotype: Its target is not known.

Each donor's blood draw was roughly 9.8 milliliters of peripheral blood. Sequencing input: blood. This rearrangement joins TRBV12-3 or TRBV12-4 to TRBJ2-3; D is possibly TRBD1 (6 bases). This clonotype was obtained from a woman aged 18 to 35 in good health. The CDR3 nucleotides read TGTGCCAGCACTTCAGGGGAGGATACGCAGTATTTT. Translated, it gives CASTSGEDTQYF.